This T cell receptor (beta chain) was captured by sequencing in a study of blood T cell repertoires in COVID-19 (dated by TCRdb to the early 2020s). For the study in its entirety: Collaborator samples came from the United States, Italy and Spain and covered acute and convalescent phases of COVID-19. The dataset comprised deeply sampled blood TCRbeta repertoires from subjects exposed to, actively infected with, or recovered from COVID-19. The sample metadata nearly always contained a de-identified subject ID, COVID-19 status, age in years and sex. The material from the prospective study consisted of cDNA or gDNA derived from T cells, B-cell-depleted T cells, or PBMCs. A freely available public database, intended as a resource for researchers studying the immune response to SARS-CoV-2, is where the repertoires were released. Samples came from the ongoing ImmuneRACE study (first 160 participants) plus 1,254 subjects from 6 global collaborators. HLA class I and class II types, where available, came from metadata supplied by the sample provider rather than from assay-based typing. The research as a whole found: How much clinical and demographic metadata was included differed by source and by participant, and the metadata was provided uncurated.

TCRbeta CDR3 regions were amplified from genomic DNA by means of the immunoSEQ Assay, a bias-controlled multiplex PCR. Processing in the source paper ran as follows. Nucleated cell counts per sample were estimated from amplification of reference gene primers within the assay. To quantify the absolute abundance of each unique TCRbeta CDR3 rearrangement, sequence reads were collapsed and filtered. For each sample, productive Simpson clonality was calculated as the square root of Simpson's diversity index over productive rearrangements. The source is immuneACCESS, and TCRdb retained only in-frame sequences with V and J called. Part of the clones is not carried over; for the studies checked, unresolved V genes explain less than half of this, and the remainder is unexplained. D and trimming were read from the DNA, whereas the V and J calls and clone size are those reported in that table. The sample includes about 180,000 clones, with 70% to 90% observed a single time. Clones ranked in the top ten supply roughly 9.8% of the sample.

Whole blood was collected in K2EDTA tubes by collaborating institutions according to the institutions' own protocols. For TCRbeta analysis, collaborators shipped samples in one of three forms: frozen whole blood, isolated PBMCs, or DNA extracted from either of those sample types. The CDR1 and CDR2 encoded by the germline V gene are SGHTA and FQGTGA. The junction shows trimming of 0 bases on V and 1 base on J, and the gene matches do not reach 7 bases of it. CDR3 length: 18 amino acids, cysteine to phenylalanine. This entry keeps only the CDR3 DNA: 54 bases, framed from base 1. In its sample, this clone was seen many times. Its antigen is not yet known. Base qualities are not provided; no much larger clone lies one nucleotide away.

The sequenced sample consisted of peripheral blood. This chain joins TRBV7-3 to TRBJ2-2; TRBD1 lines up with 8 middle nucleotides. This receptor was identified in a woman aged 80 or older with acute or convalescent COVID-19. The CDR3 in this case is CASSLTYTGTGNTGELFF. At the DNA level, the sequence is TGTGCCAGCAGCTTAACGTATACCGGGACAGGGAACACCGGGGAGCTGTTTTTT.